The sequence of this TCR beta chain was determined in a study of blood T cell repertoires in COVID-19. At the level of the study: Material from acute and convalescent COVID-19 was sourced from the United States, Italy and Spain. In each case, the material was cDNA or gDNA derived from T cells, B-cell-depleted T cells, or PBMCs.

Per the authors' pipeline: Researchers report that nucleated cell counts were estimated from reference gene primer amplification. Using immunoSEQ multiplex PCR, the repertoire was profiled, and TCRdb retains in-frame clones only, with some absent. V and J calls and clone size are copied from that table; D and trimming were computed from the DNA. The profile shows a few hundred thousand clones, approximately 83% of them singletons. This CDR3 is built from 22 residues. Germline V gene sequence: CDR1 MDHEN, CDR2 SYDVKM. V dropped 4 bases and J dropped 1 base, with 34 bases sitting between them. The sequence was obtained from a man aged 80 or over with acute or convalescent COVID-19. This rearrangement joins TRBV28 to TRBJ1-1; D possibly corresponds to TRBD1 (5 bases). The sample was peripheral blood. The CDR3 spells CASSSRRGRVGGGGAENTEAFF. For the CDR3, the DNA is TGTGCCAGCAGTTCCCGTCGTGGTCGTGTTGGGGGGGGAGGTGCGGAGAACACTGAAGCTTTCTTT.